The text below deals with one T cell receptor beta chain. Its antigen is not identified. In germline, CDR1 is SGHTA, CDR2 FQGNSA. Between the trimmed V and J ends, which lost 2 bases and 2 bases, there was a span of 16 bases. CDR3 length: 17 amino acids. Measured with immunoSEQ multiplex PCR; TCRdb has only the in-frame clones, and not every one. The sample comprises 65,000 to 75,000 clones, over 60% of which are singletons, and about 46% rests with the top ten. This sample was taken from a study of T cell responses to AZD1222 COVID-19 vaccine. Study observations and caveats: Reportedly, nearly half of unique spike TCRs recognized epitopes outside B.1.351/B.1.1.7 mutations. White British people made up most donors, females outnumbered males, and clonal diversity was possibly underestimated. Along spike, vaccine-associated CD4 TCRs were found throughout, with dominance at 160-218 and 743-854. Of the AZD1222 recipients, only five to seven were seropositive at baseline.

The sequence was obtained from an adult who received the AZD1222 COVID-19 vaccine. Material: peripheral blood, obtained 28 days after the second AZD1222 dose. The chain combines TRBV7-2 with TRBJ2-4, with D possibly TRBD1 on 5 matching bases. CDR3 DNA: TGTGCCAGCAGCTTATCCCCAGGGCTTGGGACCAAAAACATTCAGTACTTC. Translation: CASSLSPGLGTKNIQYF.